The present TCR beta chain was sequenced within a study of monozygotic twins with inflammatory bowel disease. The study's findings and limits: Repertoire similarity matched across concordant and discordant twins, perhaps owing to limited power.

TCRdb reprocessed the 5' RACE reads and stores each CDR3 protein as one record, lacking DNA. The sample shows around 450,000 distinct CDR3 sequences, and roughly 2.2% sits with its ten largest clones. Regarding this clonotype: The antigen remains unidentified.

The sequenced sample consisted of blood. This receptor was taken from a human donor with ulcerative colitis or Crohn's disease, or a healthy co-twin of an affected twin (not recorded which).

The CDR3 sequence is CASRTGQMDSGNTIYF. This sequence joins TRBV6-1 and TRBJ1-3; the D gene TCRdb calls, TRBD1, cannot be checked with no DNA. Germline lookup yields CDR1 MNHNS and CDR2 SASEGT. The CDR3 contains 16 residues.